These 11 T cell receptor beta chains originate from one sample sequenced in a study of shared clonotypes between healthy human individuals. The assay was immunoSEQ multiplex PCR, and TCRdb's table has in-frame clones only and misses some. The table records millions of clones, over 85% of them present only once. The sequencing input was naive CD4+ T cells sorted from blood. The subset here: CD45RA+ positively selected. Source of these receptors: a man aged 18 to 30 in good health.

The gene calls are TRBV2 and TRBJ2-7; 10 bases align to TRBD1. The junction had 5 bases not matched to a gene; V was cut back by 6 bases and J by 6 bases. Germline V lookup: CDR1 SNHLY, CDR2 FYNNEI. The CDR3 has 13 residues. The CDR3, as DNA: TGTGCCAGCAGGGGGACAGGGGAGGTCGAGCAGTACTTC. It yields the protein CASRGTGEVEQYF.

This rearrangement joins TRBV5-6 to TRBJ1-4; D is perhaps TRBD1 (6 bases). The CDR3 is 16 residues long. V dropped 0 bases and J dropped 7 bases, with 16 bases sitting between them. Germline-derived CDR1 and CDR2 are SGHDT and YYEEEE. The CDR3 sequence is CASSLARGGEGEKLFF. The DNA for the CDR3 is TGTGCCAGCAGCTTGGCTCGGGGGGGCGAGGGTGAAAAACTGTTTTTT. Full variable domain (outside the CDR3, taken from reference TRBV5-6 and TRBJ1-4): DAGVTQSPTHLIKTRGQQVTLRCSPKSGHDTVSWYQQALGQGPQFIFQYYEEEERQRGNFPDRFSGHQFPNYSSELNVNALLLGDSALYLCASSLARGGEGEKLFFGSGTQLSVL.

The rearrangement links TRBV7-2 to TRBJ2-5; possibly TRBD1 for D (6 bases). In germline, CDR1 is SGHTA, CDR2 FQGNSA. V lost 5 bases and J 5 bases, leaving 18 bases between the germline ends. CDR3 length: 15 residues. The CDR3 DNA sequence: TGTGCCAGCAGCCCACCGGGACACCGGAGGGAGACCCAGTACTTC. Residues: CASSPPGHRRETQYF.

The chain employs TRBV5-1 and TRBJ1-2; D gene unclear. The CDR3 extends over 14 amino acids. The V end was cut by 2 bases, the J end by 8 bases, with 16 bases between. Germline CDR1 reads SGHRS; CDR2 reads YFSETQ. In nucleotides, the CDR3 is TGCGCCAGCAGCTTCGACACCCAGGCTTTGGGCTACACCTTC. This gives the protein CASSFDTQALGYTF.

This rearrangement joins TRBV4-3 to TRBJ1-6; unclear D gene. The ends were cut back, 0 bases at V and 0 bases at J, with 9 bases in the middle. The CDR3 runs 17 residues. Germline CDR1 and CDR2: LGHNA and YSLEER. CDR3: CASSQERASSYNSPLHF. The CDR3 DNA is TGCGCCAGCAGCCAAGAACGGGCTAGCTCCTATAATTCACCCCTCCACTTT.

This clone was seen once. The genes are TRBV4-1 and TRBJ1-2; TRBD1 is a possible D gene (5 bases). Deletions cut 4 bases from V and 2 bases from J, with 17 bases between. The germline V gene has CDR1 MGHRA and CDR2 YSYEKL. The CDR3 runs 16 residues. The CDR3 loop reads CASSRSSETANYGYTF. The CDR3, as DNA: TGCGCCAGCAGCCGAAGCAGTGAGACAGCGAACTATGGCTACACCTTC.

The V call is TRBV11-2, the J call TRBJ1-1; no clear D. There are 13 residues in the CDR3. Germline V gene sequence: CDR1 SGHAT, CDR2 FQNNGV. Trimming shortened V by 6 bases and J by 1 base, and 9 bases separated the two germline ends. CDR3 DNA sequence: TGTGCCAGCAGAGCAGGCCCGAACACTGAAGCTTTCTTT. As protein: CASRAGPNTEAFF.

The V and J genes are TRBV4-1 and TRBJ1-3; D is unresolved. The CDR3 contains 15 residues. Trimming stripped 4 bases from V and 4 bases from J, with 14 bases between. Per the germline V gene, CDR1 is MGHRA and CDR2 is YSYEKL. The CDR3 nucleotides are TGCGCCAGCAGCCCCTCCTCGGGATTGGGAAACACCATATATTTT. Translating it yields CASSPSSGLGNTIYF.

The V gene is TRBV2, the J gene TRBJ1-4; the match to TRBD1 covers 10 bases. Trimming at V came to 5 bases and at J to 8 bases, leaving 8 bases not matched to a gene. Germline V gives CDR1 SNHLY, CDR2 FYNNEI. The CDR3 is made up of 15 amino acids. This CDR3 is CASSKGTGDSEKLFF. CDR3 nucleotide sequence: TGTGCCAGCAGTAAAGGGACAGGGGATTCCGAAAAACTGTTTTTT.

This chain's CDR3 is CASSLAQGEKLFF. The CDR3 nucleotides read TGTGCCAGCAGCTTAGCGCAGGGGGAAAAACTGTTTTTT. J is TRBJ1-4 and V is TRBV7-8; the D gene is possibly TRBD1 (6 bases). V lost 0 bases, J lost 8 bases, and 7 bases lay in between. Germline V gives CDR1 SGHVS, CDR2 FQNEAQ. The CDR3 consists of 13 residues.

The V call is TRBV5-1, the J call TRBJ2-7; the D gene is possibly TRBD2 (11 bases). Germline V gene lookup returns CDR1 SGHRS and CDR2 YFSETQ. The CDR3 runs 16 residues. With 7 bases removed from V and 3 bases from J, the gap between germline ends came to 23 bases. Here the CDR3 reads CASGTGVLAGVYEQYF. The DNA of the CDR3 is TGCGCCAGCGGGACAGGGGTACTAGCGGGAGTCTACGAGCAGTACTTC.